Presented here are 22 T cell receptor beta chains from one specimen sequenced in a study of T-cell memory formation after mild COVID-19. One entry per CDR3 protein results from TCRdb running MiXCR on the 5' RACE reads. Among roughly 240,000 distinct CDR3 sequences listed, 15% were seen once. Input material: PBMCs or a T cell subset sorted from them (not recorded which). All receptors derive from an adult woman who had mild COVID-19 (a few samples of this study predate the infection). Cell type and time point are not known.

The rearrangement uses TRBV3-1 and TRBJ2-2; 7 bases align to TRBD2. Germline CDR1 is LGHDT and CDR2 is YNNKEL (reference sequence). There are 16 residues in the CDR3. V trimming: 4 bases; J trimming: 1 base; junction bases outside the gene matches: 6. The CDR3 DNA follows: TGTGCCAGCAGCCCCCCCGGGACTATGAACACCGGGGAGCTGTTTTTT. It is translated as CASSPPGTMNTGELFF.

This clonotype has just a few counts. The CDR3 DNA sequence: TGTGCCATCAGTGAGTCCGGGCGGGTCTACGAGCAGTACTTC. Translated: CAISESGRVYEQYF. This sequence joins TRBV10-3 and TRBJ2-7; a possible D gene is TRBD2 (5 bases). CDR1 ENHRY and CDR2 SYGVKD come from the germline V gene. Trimming shortened V by 0 bases and J by 3 bases, and 9 bases separated the two germline ends. This CDR3 is built from 14 residues.

A few counts support this clonotype. V usage is TRBV7-9 and J usage is TRBJ1-1; D not resolved. V was pared by 0 bases and J by 6 bases, with 14 bases between. There are 15 residues in the CDR3. CDR1 SEHNR and CDR2 FQNEAQ come from the germline V gene (reference sequence). As DNA, the CDR3 is TGTGCCAGCAGCTTAGCTCTACTAGAAGGCGCTGAAGCTTTCTTT. As protein: CASSLALLEGAEAFF.

The chain has TRBV12-3 or TRBV12-4 and TRBJ2-1, with 8 nucleotides matching TRBD2. The CDR3 is made up of 15 amino acids. V lost 5 bases, J lost 8 bases, and 11 bases stayed unmatched. The CDR3 loop is CASSAGTRVSYEQFF. CDR3 bases: TGTGCCAGCAGTGCCGGGACTAGAGTCAGCTATGAGCAGTTCTTC.

The chain joins TRBV7-9 to TRBJ1-1; D remains ambiguous. CDR3 length equals 15 residues. V was pared by 3 bases and J by 6 bases, with 17 bases between. In germline, CDR1 is SEHNR, CDR2 FQNEAQ (reference sequence). The CDR3 DNA sequence: TGTGCCAGCAGCTTTAGTAGTCCTGTTATTGCTGAAGCTTTCTTT. Encoded protein: CASSFSSPVIAEAFF.

This rearrangement joins TRBV11-3 to TRBJ2-1; no clear D gene. The V and J ends lost 0 bases and 6 bases respectively, with 12 bases between them. The CDR3 consists of 15 residues. Germline V gene data show CDR1 as SGHNT and CDR2 as YENEEA. CDR3 coding DNA: TGTGCCAGCAGCTTAGATAAACTCCAGGCCAATGAGCAGTTCTTC. Its translation is CASSLDKLQANEQFF.

This clonotype has a handful of counts. The chain links TRBV2 to TRBJ1-2; 7 bases align to TRBD1. The CDR3 runs to 15 residues. The germline gives CDR1 SNHLY, CDR2 FYNNEI. The junction had 7 bases not matched to a gene; V was cut back by 4 bases and J by 2 bases. DNA of the CDR3: TGTGCCAGCAGTGTTAACAGGGGATCGAACTATGGCTACACCTTC. This encodes CASSVNRGSNYGYTF.

The rearrangement uses TRBV4-1 and TRBJ2-7, with a weak D call TRBD1 (5 bases). V lost 4 bases and J 0 bases, leaving 16 bases between the germline ends. Per the germline V gene, CDR1 is MGHRA and CDR2 is YSYEKL. The CDR3 loop spans 16 amino acids. The CDR3 spells CASSLLETGFSYEQYF. The CDR3 region has the DNA TGCGCCAGCAGCCTCTTGGAAACAGGTTTCTCCTACGAGCAGTACTTC.

This clonotype was observed a few times. At one end, the junction sequence differs from germline, possibly due to a read error. The chain recombines TRBV2 with TRBJ2-1, with TRBD2 as a possible D gene (6 bases). The CDR3 length is 10 residues. Germline V gene data show CDR1 as SNHLY and CDR2 as FYNNEI. This chain's CDR3 is CASSFGTPLF. DNA for the CDR3: TGTGCCAGCAGTTTCGGGACTCCTCTCTTC.

This clonotype was observed a handful of times. The J gene is TRBJ1-1, the V gene TRBV18; no clear D. Germline V lookup: CDR1 KGHSH, CDR2 LQKENI. V lost 2 bases to trimming and J lost 1 base, with 8 bases between them. The CDR3 covers 14 residues. As DNA, the CDR3 is TGTGCCAGCTCACCATCAATGGGGAACACTGAAGCTTTCTTT. Translating gives CASSPSMGNTEAFF.

The chain is built from TRBV12-3 or TRBV12-4 and TRBJ2-7; weak D call: TRBD2 (6 bases). The CDR3 has 11 residues. With 4 bases removed from V and 11 bases from J, the gap between germline ends came to 12 bases. The CDR3 loop reads CASSSGLEKYF. The CDR3 DNA reads as TGTGCCAGCAGTTCGGGACTGGAAAAGTACTTC.

This clonotype appeared a few times. The J gene is TRBJ2-7, the V gene TRBV5-1; the D gene could be TRBD1 or TRBD2 (6 bases each). The CDR3 sequence is 14 residues long. CDR1 and CDR2 from the germline V gene are SGHRS and YFSETQ. The ends were cut back, 5 bases at V and 2 bases at J, with 14 bases in the middle. CDR3 sequence reads: CASREGDGPYEQYF. The CDR3 coding sequence is TGCGCCAGCAGGGAGGGGGATGGGCCCTACGAGCAGTACTTC.

V is TRBV6-5 and J is TRBJ2-5; no reliable D call. CDR1 and CDR2 from the germline V gene are MNHEY and SVGAGI. Trimming took 2 bases from V and 6 from J, leaving 16 bases between them. This CDR3 is built from 15 residues. The CDR3 protein is CASSYGRSTLQTQYF. Written as DNA, the CDR3 is TGTGCCAGCAGTTACGGCAGGTCGACGTTACAGACCCAGTACTTC.

This clonotype was picked up a small number of times. This chain links TRBV12-3 or TRBV12-4 with TRBJ2-3, with 10 bases aligning to TRBD2. This CDR3 is built from 15 residues. V dropped 6 bases and J dropped 4; count of bases not matched to a gene: 7. The CDR3 DNA sequence: TGTGCCAGCAGCCCTAGCGGGGGCACTGCAGATACGCAGTATTTT. Translating gives CASSPSGGTADTQYF.

This clonotype was seen ten or more times. The chain recombines TRBV4-2 with TRBJ2-1; TRBD1 matches 8 bases. This CDR3 contains 16 residues. Germline V gene sequence: CDR1 LGHNA, CDR2 YNFKEQ. V trimming: 1 base; J trimming: 6 bases; junction bases outside the gene matches: 8. The CDR3 sequence is CASSQAGGGLGNEQFF. The CDR3 region has the DNA TGTGCCAGCAGCCAAGCAGGGGGCGGACTGGGCAATGAGCAGTTCTTC.

The J gene is TRBJ1-3, the V gene TRBV6-5, with TRBD1 matching over 8 bases. This CDR3 spans 17 amino acids. CDR1 and CDR2 from the germline V gene are MNHEY and SVGAGI. V was clipped by 6 bases and J by 0 bases; unmatched bases: 10. CDR3 in amino acids: CASRDGQGSGSGNTIYF. The CDR3 DNA reads as TGTGCCAGCAGGGACGGACAGGGCTCGGGCTCTGGAAACACCATATATTTT.

This clonotype was detected many times. V usage is TRBV9 and J usage is TRBJ2-2; D is undetermined. Trimming took off 1 base at V and 7 bases at J, with 5 bases between the two ends. Germline CDR1 reads SGDLS; CDR2 reads YYNGEE. This CDR3 has 12 residues. This chain's CDR3 is CASSVFIGELFF. The CDR3 DNA follows: TGTGCCAGCAGCGTATTTATCGGGGAGCTGTTTTTT. Full variable domain (remainder filled in from reference TRBV9 and TRBJ2-2): DSGVTQTPKHLITATGQRVTLRCSPRSGDLSVYWYQQSLDQGLQFLIQYYNGEERAKGNILERFSAQQFPDLHSELNLSSLELGDSALYFCASSVFIGELFFGEGSRLTVL.

This clonotype was observed a few times. The chain links TRBV6-6 to TRBJ2-1; 7 bases are a match to TRBD2. Germline lookup yields CDR1 MNHNY and CDR2 SVGAGI (reference sequence). The CDR3 spans 16 residues. The J segment lost 0 bases and the V segment lost 6 bases, leaving 8 bases of the junction unmatched. CDR3 nucleotides: TGTGCCAGCAGCCGTCTTGGCGGGAGCTCCTACAATGAGCAGTTCTTC. Amino acid sequence: CASSRLGGSSYNEQFF.

The genes are TRBV5-4 and TRBJ2-7, with TRBD1 matching over 7 bases. The CDR3 totals 17 residues. CDR1 and CDR2 (germline): SGHNT, YYREEE (reference sequence). Trimming took 0 bases from V and 9 from J; bases not matched to a gene: 18. The CDR3 region is CASSLDPTGVPPGRQYF. CDR3 DNA: TGTGCCAGCAGCTTGGATCCTACAGGGGTACCGCCGGGGAGGCAGTACTTC.

The V call is TRBV20-1, the J call TRBJ2-3; 8 positions agree with TRBD1. The CDR3 spans 17 residues. Germline lookup yields CDR1 DFQATT and CDR2 SNEGSKA (reference sequence). V lost 6 bases to trimming and J lost 4 bases; unmatched junction nucleotides: 18. DNA for the CDR3: TGCAGTGCCCCGCCGACTGTAATGCTCAGGGGGCCAGATACGCAGTATTTT. The encoded protein is CSAPPTVMLRGPDTQYF.

This clonotype was seen more than once but under ten times. This chain joins TRBV30 and TRBJ1-2; D is unresolved. CDR1 and CDR2 (germline): GTSNPN, SVGIG (reference sequence). The germline V and J ends were trimmed by 3 bases and 3 bases, with 11 bases remaining between them. CDR3 length: 13 amino acids. The CDR3 spells CAWRGFGDYGYTF. CDR3 coding DNA: TGTGCCTGGAGAGGGTTTGGGGACTATGGCTACACCTTC.

This clonotype was seen only a few times. V is TRBV20-1 and J is TRBJ1-6; D might be TRBD1 (6 bases). Trimming removed 6 bases from V and 1 base from J, with 19 bases in between. Looked up from germline, CDR1 is DFQATT and CDR2 is SNEGSKA (reference sequence). CDR3 length equals 17 residues. The CDR3 here is CSAPDSGVNSYNSPLHF. CDR3 bases: TGCAGTGCGCCGGACAGTGGCGTAAATTCCTATAATTCACCCCTCCACTTT.